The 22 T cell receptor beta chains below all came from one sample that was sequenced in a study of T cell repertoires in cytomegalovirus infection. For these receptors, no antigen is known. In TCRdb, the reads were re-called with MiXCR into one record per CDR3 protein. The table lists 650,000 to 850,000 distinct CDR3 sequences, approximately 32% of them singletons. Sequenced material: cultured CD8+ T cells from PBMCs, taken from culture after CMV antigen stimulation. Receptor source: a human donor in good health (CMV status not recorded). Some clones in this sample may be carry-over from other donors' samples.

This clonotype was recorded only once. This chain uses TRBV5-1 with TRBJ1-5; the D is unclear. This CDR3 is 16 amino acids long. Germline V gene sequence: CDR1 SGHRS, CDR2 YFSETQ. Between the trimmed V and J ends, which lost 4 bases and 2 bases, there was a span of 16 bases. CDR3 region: CASSPDGSFGNQPQHF. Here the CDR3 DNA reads TGCGCCAGCAGCCCCGACGGCTCATTCGGCAATCAGCCCCAGCATTTT.

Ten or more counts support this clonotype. CDR3 sequence reads: CASSLVSYGTAEDTEAFF. The CDR3 bases are TGTGCCAGCAGCTTAGTTTCTTACGGGACAGCTGAGGACACTGAAGCTTTCTTT. This sequence joins TRBV7-6 and TRBJ1-1, with 7 nucleotides matching TRBD1. The CDR3 is 18 amino acids. In germline, CDR1 is SGHVS, CDR2 FNYEAQ. J gave up 3 bases and V 1 base, and 14 bases lay outside the gene matches. Based on the CDR3 plus reference TRBV7-6 and TRBJ1-1, the full variable domain is GAGVSQSPRYKVTKRGQDVALRCDPISGHVSLYWYRQALGQGPEFLTYFNYEAQQDKSGLPNDRFSAERPEGSISTLTIQRTEQRDSAMYRCASSLVSYGTAEDTEAFFGQGTRLTVV.

The CDR3 coding sequence is TGTGCCAGCACCTCGGAGTACACTGAAGCTTTCTTT. It translates to CASTSEYTEAFF. The chain joins TRBV2 to TRBJ1-1; D not certain. The CDR3 loop spans 12 amino acids. Germline V gene sequence: CDR1 SNHLY, CDR2 FYNNEI. The V and J ends lost 7 bases and 3 bases respectively, with 9 bases between them.

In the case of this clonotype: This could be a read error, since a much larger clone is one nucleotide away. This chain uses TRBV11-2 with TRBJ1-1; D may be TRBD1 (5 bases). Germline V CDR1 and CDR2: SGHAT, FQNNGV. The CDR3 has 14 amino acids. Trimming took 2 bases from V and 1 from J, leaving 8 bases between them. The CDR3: CASSLWGKNTEAFF. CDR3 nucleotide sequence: TGTGCCAGCAGCTTATGGGGGAAGAACACTGAAGCTTTCTTT.

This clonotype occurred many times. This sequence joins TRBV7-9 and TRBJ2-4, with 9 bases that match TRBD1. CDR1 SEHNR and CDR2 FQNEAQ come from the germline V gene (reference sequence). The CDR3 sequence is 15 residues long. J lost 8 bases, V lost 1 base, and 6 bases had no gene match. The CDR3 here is CASSLVGQGSYIQYF. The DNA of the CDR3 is TGTGCCAGCAGCTTAGTGGGACAGGGCTCGTACATTCAGTACTTC.

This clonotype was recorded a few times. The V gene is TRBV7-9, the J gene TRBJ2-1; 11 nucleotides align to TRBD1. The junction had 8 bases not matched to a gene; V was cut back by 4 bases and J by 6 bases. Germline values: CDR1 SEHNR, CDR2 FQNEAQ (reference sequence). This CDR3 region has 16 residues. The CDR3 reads CASSSGTGGSGNEQFF. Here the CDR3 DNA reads TGTGCCAGCAGCTCCGGGACAGGGGGTTCGGGCAATGAGCAGTTCTTC.

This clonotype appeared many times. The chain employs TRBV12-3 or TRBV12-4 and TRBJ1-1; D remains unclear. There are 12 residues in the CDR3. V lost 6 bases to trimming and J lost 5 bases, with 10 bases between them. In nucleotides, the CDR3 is TGTGCCAGCAGCTCCGGTACGACTGAAGCTTTCTTT. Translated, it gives CASSSGTTEAFF.

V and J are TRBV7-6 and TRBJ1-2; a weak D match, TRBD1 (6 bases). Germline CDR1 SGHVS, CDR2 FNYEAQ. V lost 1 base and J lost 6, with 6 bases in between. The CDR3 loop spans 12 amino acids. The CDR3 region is CASSLGDNGYTF. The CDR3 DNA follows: TGTGCCAGCAGCTTAGGGGACAATGGCTACACCTTC. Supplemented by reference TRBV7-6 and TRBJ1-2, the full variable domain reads GAGVSQSPRYKVTKRGQDVALRCDPISGHVSLYWYRQALGQGPEFLTYFNYEAQQDKSGLPNDRFSAERPEGSISTLTIQRTEQRDSAMYRCASSLGDNGYTFGSGTRLTVV.

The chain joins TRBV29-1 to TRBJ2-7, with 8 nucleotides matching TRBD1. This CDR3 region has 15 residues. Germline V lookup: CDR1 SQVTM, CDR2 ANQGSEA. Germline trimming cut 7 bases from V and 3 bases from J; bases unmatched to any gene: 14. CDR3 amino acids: CSGQTLTGANYEQYF. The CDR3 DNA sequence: TGCAGCGGACAAACCCTGACAGGGGCCAACTACGAGCAGTACTTC.

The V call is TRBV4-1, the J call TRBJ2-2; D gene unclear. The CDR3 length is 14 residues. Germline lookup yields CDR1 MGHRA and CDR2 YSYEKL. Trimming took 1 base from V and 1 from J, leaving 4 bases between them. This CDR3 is CASSQGWNTGELFF. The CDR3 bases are TGCGCCAGCAGCCAAGGATGGAACACCGGGGAGCTGTTTTTT.

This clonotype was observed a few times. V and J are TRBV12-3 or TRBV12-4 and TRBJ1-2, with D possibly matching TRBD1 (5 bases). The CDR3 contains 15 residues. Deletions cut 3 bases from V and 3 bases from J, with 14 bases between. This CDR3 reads CASSFGRGVHYGYTF. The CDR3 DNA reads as TGTGCCAGCAGTTTCGGACGGGGGGTTCACTATGGCTACACCTTC.

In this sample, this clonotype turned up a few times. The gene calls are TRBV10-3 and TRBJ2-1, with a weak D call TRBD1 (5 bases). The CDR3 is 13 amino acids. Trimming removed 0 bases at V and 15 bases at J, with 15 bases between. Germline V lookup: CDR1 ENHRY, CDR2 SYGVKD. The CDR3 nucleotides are TGTGCCATCAGTGAGTCCTGGGGCTCTCAGGGGTTCTTC. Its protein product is CAISESWGSQGFF.

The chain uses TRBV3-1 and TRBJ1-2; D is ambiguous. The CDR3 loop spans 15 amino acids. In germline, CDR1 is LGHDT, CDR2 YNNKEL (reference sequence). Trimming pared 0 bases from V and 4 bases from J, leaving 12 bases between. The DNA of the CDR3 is TGTGCCAGCAGCCAAGATATTGGGAGCGTCTATGGCTACACCTTC. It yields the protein CASSQDIGSVYGYTF.

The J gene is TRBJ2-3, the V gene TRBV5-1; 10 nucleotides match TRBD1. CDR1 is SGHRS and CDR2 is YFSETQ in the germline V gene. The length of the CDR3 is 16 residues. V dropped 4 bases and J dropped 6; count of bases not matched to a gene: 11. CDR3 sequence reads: CASSQNPGQGSDTQYF. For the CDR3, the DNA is TGCGCCAGCAGCCAAAACCCGGGACAGGGGTCCGATACGCAGTATTTT.

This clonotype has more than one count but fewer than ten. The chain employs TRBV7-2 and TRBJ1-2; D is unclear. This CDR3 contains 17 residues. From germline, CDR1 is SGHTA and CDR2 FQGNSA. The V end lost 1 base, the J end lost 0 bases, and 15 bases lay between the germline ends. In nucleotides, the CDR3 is TGTGCCAGCAGCTTAGGGGTGGAAATAATGGCTAACTATGGCTACACCTTC. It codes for CASSLGVEIMANYGYTF.

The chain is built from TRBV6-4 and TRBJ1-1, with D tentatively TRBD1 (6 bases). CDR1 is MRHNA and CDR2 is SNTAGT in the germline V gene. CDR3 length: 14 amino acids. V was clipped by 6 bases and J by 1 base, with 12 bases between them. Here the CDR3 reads CASRPGQQNTEAFF. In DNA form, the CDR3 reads TGTGCCAGCAGGCCCGGACAGCAGAACACTGAAGCTTTCTTT.

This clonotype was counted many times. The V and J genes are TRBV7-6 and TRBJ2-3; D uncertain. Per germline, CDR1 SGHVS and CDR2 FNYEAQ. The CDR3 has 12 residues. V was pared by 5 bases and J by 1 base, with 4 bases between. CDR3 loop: CASSKGTDTQYF. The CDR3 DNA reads TGTGCCAGCAGCAAGGGCACAGATACGCAGTATTTT.

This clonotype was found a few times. The CDR3 is CASSPQGWNSPLHF. Here the CDR3 DNA reads TGTGCCAGCAGCCCACAGGGGTGGAATTCACCCCTCCACTTT. The genes are TRBV14 and TRBJ1-6, with TRBD1 matching 7 bases. The CDR3 consists of 14 residues. V lost 4 bases to trimming and J lost 7 bases; unmatched junction nucleotides: 4. Germline V lookup: CDR1 SGHDN, CDR2 FVKESK.

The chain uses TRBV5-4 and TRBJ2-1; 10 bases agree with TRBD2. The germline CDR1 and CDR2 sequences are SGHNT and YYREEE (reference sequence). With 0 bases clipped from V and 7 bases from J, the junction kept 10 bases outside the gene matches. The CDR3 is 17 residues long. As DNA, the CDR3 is TGTGCCAGCAGCTTGGATCCCCTAGCGGGGGTGGAGAATGAGCAGTTCTTC. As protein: CASSLDPLAGVENEQFF. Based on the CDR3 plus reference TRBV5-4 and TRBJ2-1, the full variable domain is ETGVTQSPTHLIKTRGQQVTLRCSSQSGHNTVSWYQQALGQGPQFIFQYYREEENGRGNFPPRFSGLQFPNYSSELNVNALELDDSALYLCASSLDPLAGVENEQFFGPGTRLTVL.

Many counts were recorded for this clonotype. The DNA of the CDR3 is TGTGCCAGCAGCTTTACTGGACAGGCCAGCGAGCAGTACGTC. It codes for CASSFTGQASEQYV. V is TRBV6-2 or TRBV6-3 and J is TRBJ2-7; TRBD1 matches 7 bases. In germline, CDR1 is MNHEY, CDR2 SVGEGT. Trimming at V came to 6 bases and at J to 6 bases, leaving 11 bases not matched to a gene. This CDR3 has 14 amino acids.

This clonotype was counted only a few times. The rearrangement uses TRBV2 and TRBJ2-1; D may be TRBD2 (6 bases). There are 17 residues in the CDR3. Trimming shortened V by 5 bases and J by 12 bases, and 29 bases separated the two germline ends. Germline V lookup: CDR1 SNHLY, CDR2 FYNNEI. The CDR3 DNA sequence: TGTGCCAGCAGTTTGGGGACGGCCCGGCAGGTTGTGGAGGGGCAGTTCTTC. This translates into CASSLGTARQVVEGQFF.

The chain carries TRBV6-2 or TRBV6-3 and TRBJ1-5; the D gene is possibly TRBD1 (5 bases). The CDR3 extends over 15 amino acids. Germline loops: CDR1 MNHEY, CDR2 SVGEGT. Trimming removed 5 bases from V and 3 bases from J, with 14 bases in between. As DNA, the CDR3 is TGTGCCAGCAGTCTCCCCAGGGAGGACAATCAGCCCCAGCATTTT. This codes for CASSLPREDNQPQHF.